The 27 T cell receptor beta chains given below trace back to one sample, sequenced in a study of OX40 agonist ivuxolimab in advanced cancers. Clones were read by immunoSEQ multiplex PCR, and TCRdb kept only the in-frame ones, dropping some. This sample has 65,000 or so clones, with around 86% found just once. Sequenced material: CD4+ or CD8+ T cells sorted from blood, taken in a trial of the OX40 agonist ivuxolimab. The source of these receptors is an adult with an advanced solid tumor such as melanoma, head and neck, liver or kidney cancer.

The chain carries TRBV5-6 and TRBJ1-1; a weak D match, TRBD1 (6 bases). The CDR3 is 17 amino acids. Trimming stripped 4 bases from V and 4 bases from J, with 23 bases between. In germline, CDR1 is SGHDT, CDR2 YYEEEE. The CDR3 sequence is CASSDYDRPREGTEAFF. CDR3 bases: TGTGCCAGCAGCGATTACGACAGGCCCAGGGAGGGCACTGAAGCTTTCTTT. The full variable domain, in which reference TRBV5-6 and TRBJ1-1 provide the parts outside the CDR3, is DAGVTQSPTHLIKTRGQQVTLRCSPKSGHDTVSWYQQALGQGPQFIFQYYEEEERQRGNFPDRFSGHQFPNYSSELNVNALLLGDSALYLCASSDYDRPREGTEAFFGQGTRLTVV.

The chain links TRBV6-6 to TRBJ1-1, with D possibly being TRBD1 (5 bases). Germline CDR1 is MNHNY and CDR2 is SVGAGI (reference sequence). V was shortened by 5 bases and J by 6 bases, with 19 bases between the two germline ends. The CDR3 totals 15 residues. In nucleotides, the CDR3 is TGTGCCAGCAGTCAACCCGGGCAGGGACGGTCTGAAGCTTTCTTT. Protein sequence: CASSQPGQGRSEAFF.

The table lists this clone with a count of one. The V and J genes are TRBV7-9 and TRBJ1-3; D is unresolved. The germline V and J ends were trimmed by 3 bases and 0 bases, with 0 bases remaining between them. The CDR3 has 12 residues. Germline CDR1 is SEHNR and CDR2 is FQNEAQ (reference sequence). The CDR3: CASSFSGNTIYF. CDR3 nucleotide sequence: TGTGCCAGCAGCTTCTCTGGAAACACCATATATTTT.

The chain couples TRBV30 to TRBJ2-3; 7 bases are a match to TRBD2. V shed 3 bases, J shed 0 bases, and the junction held 9 bases outside the gene matches. The germline V gene encodes CDR1 GTSNPN and CDR2 SVGIG (reference sequence). This CDR3 region has 16 residues. As DNA, the CDR3 is TGTGCCTGGAGGATCCTTAGCGGGTTGAGCACAGATACGCAGTATTTT. Amino acid sequence: CAWRILSGLSTDTQYF.

This rearrangement joins TRBV7-2 to TRBJ1-1; D is ambiguous. CDR3 length equals 13 residues. Trimming pared 5 bases from V and 4 bases from J, leaving 11 bases between. Germline V gene lookup returns CDR1 SGHTA and CDR2 FQGNSA. The DNA of the CDR3 is TGTGCCAGCAGCGCAGAGGCTATCACTGAAGCTTTCTTT. It translates to CASSAEAITEAFF.

The rearrangement uses TRBV5-1 and TRBJ2-5; TRBD2 matches 8 bases. J was trimmed by 5 bases and V by 4 bases; bases with no gene match: 10. Germline V CDR1 and CDR2: SGHRS, YFSETQ. This CDR3 spans 15 amino acids. For the CDR3, the DNA is TGCGCCAGCAGCATAGGGACTAGTCTGGTTGAGACCCAGTACTTC. Translated: CASSIGTSLVETQYF.

CDR3 region: CASSLSASDTQYF. CDR3 coding DNA: TGCGCCAGCAGCTTGAGCGCGTCGGATACGCAGTATTTT. J is TRBJ2-3 and V is TRBV5-1; D is uncertain. The germline V and J ends were trimmed by 1 base and 6 bases, with 9 bases remaining between them. CDR1 is SGHRS and CDR2 is YFSETQ in the germline V gene. The CDR3 sequence is 13 residues long.

The V and J genes are TRBV19 and TRBJ1-1; the D gene is possibly TRBD1 (6 bases). The CDR3 is 18 residues long. Germline V gene lookup returns CDR1 LNHDA and CDR2 SQIVND (reference sequence). Deletions cut 1 base from V and 0 bases from J, with 18 bases between. In DNA, the CDR3 is TGTGCCAGTAGTATAGTTATTCTTGGGGGCCAAATGAACACTGAAGCTTTCTTT. Amino acids: CASSIVILGGQMNTEAFF.

V gene TRBV28 combines with J gene TRBJ1-5; weak D call: TRBD1 (5 bases). Germline V gives CDR1 MDHEN, CDR2 SYDVKM. Deletions cut 4 bases from V and 6 bases from J, with 13 bases between. The CDR3 totals 14 residues. The CDR3 spells CASSSGGEGQPQHF. The CDR3 nucleotides are TGTGCCAGCAGTTCCGGAGGGGAGGGTCAGCCCCAGCATTTT.

CDR3 coding DNA: TGCGCCAGCACCCACCCGGAAGCAGAGACCCAGTACTTC. Residues: CASTHPEAETQYF. This chain connects TRBV5-1 to TRBJ2-5; D is ambiguous. The CDR3 loop spans 13 amino acids. Per germline, CDR1 SGHRS and CDR2 YFSETQ. Trimming pared 6 bases from V and 4 bases from J, leaving 13 bases between. Filled out from reference TRBV5-1 and TRBJ2-5, the complete variable domain reads KAGVTQTPRYLIKTRGQQVTLSCSPISGHRSVSWYQQTPGQGLQFLFEYFSETQRNKGNFPGRFSGRQFSNSRSEMNVSTLELGDSALYLCASTHPEAETQYFGPGTRLLVL.

The chain combines TRBV28 with TRBJ1-2; D might be TRBD1 (5 bases). CDR1 is MDHEN and CDR2 is SYDVKM in the germline V gene. The CDR3 length is 14 residues. Trimming left V 1 base short and J 7 bases short, with 13 bases between. The CDR3 protein is CASSLFGDVRGYTF. In DNA form, the CDR3 reads TGTGCCAGCAGTTTATTCGGGGACGTGCGTGGCTACACCTTC.

The J gene is TRBJ2-7, the V gene TRBV29-1; a weak D match, TRBD1 (5 bases). The V end was cut by 1 base, the J end by 2 bases, with 12 bases between. The CDR3 loop spans 14 amino acids. Germline V gene sequence: CDR1 SQVTM, CDR2 ANQGSEA. CDR3 sequence reads: CSVEGWGRAYEQYF. The CDR3 DNA is TGCAGCGTTGAAGGCTGGGGCAGGGCCTACGAGCAGTACTTC.

The chain couples TRBV5-1 to TRBJ1-6; D not resolved. The V and J ends lost 0 bases and 6 bases respectively, with 7 bases between them. This CDR3 spans 14 amino acids. CDR1 and CDR2 (germline): SGHRS, YFSETQ. The CDR3 sequence is CASSLGGLNSPLHF. The DNA of the CDR3 is TGCGCCAGCAGCTTGGGCGGACTTAATTCACCCCTCCACTTT.

The V gene is TRBV6-6, the J gene TRBJ2-6; perhaps TRBD1 as D (6 bases). V lost 4 bases, J lost 0 bases, and 7 bases lay in between. Germline CDR1 is MNHNY and CDR2 is SVGAGI (reference sequence). The CDR3 loop spans 15 amino acids. The CDR3 region is CASSSDSSGANVLTF. CDR3 bases: TGTGCCAGCAGTTCGGACAGCTCTGGGGCCAACGTCCTGACTTTC.

CDR3: CASSVGGGALSGANVLTF. CDR3 in DNA: TGTGCCAGCAGCGTAGGCGGGGGGGCTCTCTCTGGGGCCAACGTCCTGACTTTC. The chain has TRBV9 and TRBJ2-6; 9 nucleotides line up with TRBD2. This CDR3 is 18 amino acids long. Unmatched junction bases numbered 4, after V lost 0 bases and J lost 0 bases. From germline, CDR1 is SGDLS and CDR2 YYNGEE.

The V gene is TRBV11-2, the J gene TRBJ2-5; perhaps TRBD1 as D (6 bases). Looked up from germline, CDR1 is SGHAT and CDR2 is FQNNGV. With 3 bases removed from V and 2 bases from J, the gap between germline ends came to 13 bases. This CDR3 is built from 15 residues. The CDR3 sequence is CASSLFQQGQETQYF. DNA of the CDR3: TGTGCCAGCAGCTTGTTTCAACAGGGTCAAGAGACCCAGTACTTC.

The V call is TRBV7-2, the J call TRBJ1-5; a weak D match, TRBD1 (5 bases). The CDR3 loop spans 17 amino acids. Trimming took 5 bases from V and 6 from J, leaving 23 bases between them. CDR1 SGHTA and CDR2 FQGNSA come from the germline V gene. The DNA for the CDR3 is TGTGCCAGCAGCGGCTCCCCGGGGGTTCTTCTGGGTCAGCCCCAGCATTTT. Protein: CASSGSPGVLLGQPQHF.

V gene TRBV19 combines with J gene TRBJ1-2; a possible D gene is TRBD1 (6 bases). V shed 3 bases and J shed 5 bases, with 13 bases lying between them. This CDR3 is 14 amino acids long. The germline V gene has CDR1 LNHDA and CDR2 SQIVND (reference sequence). CDR3 protein: CASSIETGRYGYTF. The DNA of the CDR3 is TGTGCCAGTAGTATCGAAACAGGGCGGTATGGCTACACCTTC.

This clone turned up a few times. This chain connects TRBV7-2 to TRBJ1-4, with 8 bases lining up with TRBD1. The length of the CDR3 is 18 residues. The V and J ends lost 4 bases and 6 bases, in that order; junction bases with no gene match: 16. Germline V gives CDR1 SGHTA, CDR2 FQGNSA. CDR3 loop: CASSSLGDLGQDYEKLFF. The DNA of the CDR3 is TGTGCCAGCAGCTCATTAGGCGACCTGGGACAGGACTATGAAAAACTGTTTTTT.

This chain's CDR3 is CASRDNAYEQYF. As DNA, the CDR3 is TGTGCCAGCCGGGACAACGCCTACGAGCAGTACTTC. The rearrangement links TRBV2 to TRBJ2-7; D might be TRBD1 (6 bases). Trimming took 8 bases from V and 2 from J, leaving 10 bases between them. CDR3 length equals 12 residues. Germline lookup yields CDR1 SNHLY and CDR2 FYNNEI.

This clone was recorded only once. The chain links TRBV5-6 to TRBJ2-5; TRBD1 aligns across 8 bases. The CDR3 is made up of 14 amino acids. In germline, CDR1 is SGHDT, CDR2 YYEEEE. J gave up 6 bases and V 4 bases, and 8 bases lay outside the gene matches. CDR3 loop: CASSLPTGGKTQYF. In nucleotides, the CDR3 is TGTGCCAGCAGCCTCCCCACAGGGGGAAAGACCCAGTACTTC. The full variable domain, in which reference TRBV5-6 and TRBJ2-5 provide the parts outside the CDR3, is DAGVTQSPTHLIKTRGQQVTLRCSPKSGHDTVSWYQQALGQGPQFIFQYYEEEERQRGNFPDRFSGHQFPNYSSELNVNALLLGDSALYLCASSLPTGGKTQYFGPGTRLLVL.

The chain uses TRBV6-1 and TRBJ2-2, with 11 positions matching TRBD2. Germline CDR1 and CDR2: MNHNS and SASEGT. The CDR3 is made up of 15 amino acids. V trimming: 4 bases; J trimming: 4 bases; junction bases outside the gene matches: 2. The CDR3 reads CASSASGGSTGELFF. CDR3 in DNA: TGTGCCAGCAGTGCTAGCGGGGGGAGCACCGGGGAGCTGTTTTTT.

The V and J genes are TRBV19 and TRBJ1-5; D remains unclear. This CDR3 is 13 amino acids long. V was shortened by 5 bases and J by 0 bases, with 5 bases between the two germline ends. Germline assignment: CDR1 LNHDA and CDR2 SQIVND (reference sequence). CDR3 protein: CASSYSSNQPQHF. The DNA for the CDR3 is TGTGCCAGTAGTTACAGTAGCAATCAGCCCCAGCATTTT.

The rearrangement uses TRBV1 and TRBJ2-3; whether TRBD1, the table's D call, matches the DNA was not checked. TRBV1 is recorded as a pseudogene. The CDR3 runs 11 residues. This CDR3 is CTSTFQGTQYF. The CDR3, as DNA: TGCACCAGCACTTTTCAGGGTACGCAGTATTTT.

The chain uses TRBV18 and TRBJ1-1; D possibly corresponds to TRBD1 (6 bases). The V and J ends lost 2 bases and 1 base respectively, with 8 bases between them. CDR3 length: 14 amino acids. The germline CDR1 and CDR2 sequences are KGHSH and LQKENI. In DNA form, the CDR3 reads TGTGCCAGCTCACCAGCGGGACAGAACACTGAAGCTTTCTTT. It codes for CASSPAGQNTEAFF.

This chain uses TRBV5-8 with TRBJ2-5, with unresolved D. Germline-derived CDR1 and CDR2 are SGHTS and YDEGEE. CDR3 length: 15 residues. Deletions cut 1 base from V and 5 bases from J, with 15 bases between. The CDR3: CASSLSRIELETQYF. The CDR3, as DNA: TGTGCCAGCAGCTTGTCGCGGATAGAGTTGGAGACCCAGTACTTC.

This sequence joins TRBV4-1 and TRBJ2-5, with 10 bases that match TRBD1. The ends lost 1 base at V and 4 bases at J; junction bases unmatched: 9. Germline-derived CDR1 and CDR2 are MGHRA and YSYEKL. CDR3 length: 17 residues. The CDR3 DNA is TGCGCCAGCAGCCAAGGTTTGAAAGGGACAGGGGTAGAGACCCAGTACTTC. Translated, it gives CASSQGLKGTGVETQYF.